Presented here are 15 T cell receptor beta chains from one specimen sequenced in a study of breast tumors, draining lymph nodes, adjacent tissues. TCRdb processed the multiplex PCR reads anew with MiXCR; each CDR3 protein has one entry. This table holds 130,000 or so distinct CDR3 sequences, under 25% found once. The lymph nodes were axillary draining lymph nodes from breast cancer patients. Specimen: axillary lymph node tissue. The source of these receptors is a female donor with breast cancer. Some clones in this sample may be carry-over from other donors' samples.

Ten or more counts support this clonotype. The gene calls are TRBV5-1 and TRBJ2-5; possible D gene TRBD1, 5 bases. CDR3 length equals 15 residues. Looked up from germline, CDR1 is SGHRS and CDR2 is YFSETQ. Trimming took off 0 bases at V and 4 bases at J, with 13 bases between the two ends. The CDR3: CASSLVSAGSETQYF. CDR3 nucleotides: TGCGCCAGCAGCTTGGTGTCGGCAGGGTCAGAGACCCAGTACTTC. Complete variable domain (other parts from reference TRBV5-1 and TRBJ2-5): KAGVTQTPRYLIKTRGQQVTLSCSPISGHRSVSWYQQTPGQGLQFLFEYFSETQRNKGNFPGRFSGRQFSNSRSEMNVSTLELGDSALYLCASSLVSAGSETQYFGPGTRLLVL.

This clonotype has at least ten counts. V gene TRBV19 combines with J gene TRBJ2-3; possible D gene TRBD2, 6 bases. Trimming stripped 5 bases from V and 1 base from J, with 13 bases between. Germline CDR1 is LNHDA and CDR2 is SQIVND (reference sequence). CDR3 length: 15 amino acids. CDR3 loop: CASSPIWGGTDTQYF. The CDR3 nucleotides are TGTGCCAGTAGTCCCATATGGGGGGGCACAGATACGCAGTATTTT.

On this clonotype: A much larger clone lies a single base off, so this may be a read error. The chain combines TRBV6-5 with TRBJ2-1; 7 bases agree with TRBD2. The germline V gene encodes CDR1 MNHEY and CDR2 SVGAGI. This CDR3 comprises 19 residues. In DNA form, the CDR3 reads TGTGCCAGCAGTTACACCGCCAGCGGGGCCATCGGCTCCTACAATGAGCAGTCCTTC. Its translation is CASSYTASGAIGSYNEQSF.

Notes on this clonotype: Given a much more abundant clone one base away, this may be a read error. The rearrangement links TRBV2 to TRBJ1-5; 7 nucleotides line up with TRBD1. The CDR3 loop spans 15 amino acids. Germline V gene lookup returns CDR1 SNHLY and CDR2 FYNNEI. CDR3 coding DNA: TGTGGCAGCAGTGAAGTTGGGACAGACAATCAGCCCCAGCATTTT. This gives the protein CGSSEVGTDNQPQHF.

This clonotype was seen many times. V is TRBV15 and J is TRBJ2-7, with 8 bases fitting TRBD2. Per germline, CDR1 LNHNV and CDR2 YYDKDF (reference sequence). V dropped 0 bases and J dropped 0; count of bases not matched to a gene: 10. The CDR3 loop spans 18 amino acids. For the CDR3, the DNA is TGTGCCACCAGCAGAGATCGGTGGGGTAGCGGGAACTCCTACGAGCAGTACTTC. The encoded protein is CATSRDRWGSGNSYEQYF.

This clonotype was detected a few times. The genes are TRBV6-1 and TRBJ1-5, with a tentative D call TRBD1 (6 bases). Trimming pared 6 bases from V and 3 bases from J, leaving 12 bases between. Germline assignment: CDR1 MNHNS and CDR2 SASEGT. This CDR3 region has 14 residues. The CDR3 DNA sequence: TGTGCCAGCAGGATGACAGGTAACAATCAGCCCCAGCATTTT. It specifies CASRMTGNNQPQHF.

The table lists this clonotype with a few counts. The chain combines TRBV5-6 with TRBJ1-4; D may be TRBD1 (5 bases). This CDR3 is 13 amino acids long. Germline values: CDR1 SGHDT, CDR2 YYEEEE. Trimming shortened V by 0 bases and J by 7 bases, and 7 bases separated the two germline ends. DNA of the CDR3: TGTGCCAGCAGCTTGGACACAGGTGAAAAACTGTTTTTT. Amino acid sequence: CASSLDTGEKLFF.

Concerning this clonotype itself: A much larger clonotype is one base distant, so this may be a read error. The chain uses TRBV12-3 or TRBV12-4 and TRBJ1-4; D perhaps matches TRBD1 (6 bases). The CDR3 has 14 residues. V was clipped by 6 bases and J by 10 bases, with 18 bases between them. CDR3 loop: CASRLEQGQTKLFF. The CDR3 DNA follows: TGTGCCAGCAGGTTGGAACAGGGACAAACAAAACTGTTTTTT.

There are a few counts of this clonotype. This chain connects TRBV28 to TRBJ2-7, with D perhaps TRBD1 or TRBD2 (6 bases each). CDR3 length: 12 amino acids. V lost 6 bases and J lost 9, with 15 bases in between. Germline lookup yields CDR1 MDHEN and CDR2 SYDVKM. This chain's CDR3 is CASRRRDKVQYF. CDR3 nucleotide sequence: TGTGCCAGCAGGAGGCGGGACAAAGTGCAGTACTTC.

This clonotype was seen repeatedly, ten times or more. This chain links TRBV20-1 with TRBJ2-1; 9 nucleotides agree with TRBD2. Losses at the gene ends were 1 base for V and 1 base for J; bases not matched to a gene: 8. From germline, CDR1 is DFQATT and CDR2 SNEGSKA (reference sequence). CDR3 length equals 17 residues. CDR3 in DNA: TGCAGTGCTAGAGGTTTTAGCGGGAGACCGTCCTACAATGAGCAGTTCTTC. Translation: CSARGFSGRPSYNEQFF.

This clonotype was picked up a small number of times. The gene calls are TRBV30 and TRBJ2-2, with 13 bases fitting TRBD2. CDR3 length equals 16 residues. Germline lookup yields CDR1 GTSNPN and CDR2 SVGIG (reference sequence). The trim removed 3 bases at V and 5 bases at J, leaving 6 bases unmatched. CDR3 loop: CAWSRLAGGSTGELFF. Written as DNA, the CDR3 is TGTGCCTGGAGCCGACTAGCGGGAGGTAGTACCGGGGAGCTGTTTTTT.

V is TRBV6-5 and J is TRBJ2-3, with 7 bases lining up with TRBD1. Germline CDR1 and CDR2: MNHEY and SVGAGI. V shed 6 bases and J 5 bases; nucleotides not matched to a gene: 8. The length of the CDR3 is 14 residues. The CDR3 is CASSTGTAEDTQYF. The CDR3 DNA follows: TGTGCCAGCAGCACCGGGACAGCTGAAGATACGCAGTATTTT.

This clonotype was observed many times. The V gene is TRBV11-1, the J gene TRBJ2-1; 9 bases align to TRBD1. Germline CDR1 reads SGHAT; CDR2 reads FQDESV (reference sequence). V lost 6 bases, J lost 4 bases, and 7 bases stayed unmatched. The CDR3 covers 15 residues. Here the CDR3 reads CASRRTGAGYNEQFF. Written as DNA, the CDR3 is TGTGCCAGCAGACGGACAGGGGCGGGTTACAATGAGCAGTTCTTC.

The gene calls are TRBV27 and TRBJ2-7, with D maybe TRBD1 (6 bases). The germline V gene has CDR1 MNHEY and CDR2 SMNVEV (reference sequence). Trimming cost V 3 bases and J 5 bases, with 11 bases left between them. The length of the CDR3 is 13 residues. The CDR3 spells CASSLDSAHEQYF. CDR3 in DNA: TGTGCCAGCAGTTTGGACAGTGCCCACGAGCAGTACTTC.

Notes on this clonotype: Its ends do not fully match the called genes, so a read error is possible. The chain uses TRBV5-4 and TRBJ2-3; either TRBD1 or TRBD2 may fit D (5 bases each). The CDR3 has 15 residues. Germline loops: CDR1 SGHNT, CDR2 YYREEE (reference sequence). The CDR3 coding sequence is TGTGCCAGCAGCTTGGGGGGGATTAACACAGATGCGCAGTATTTT. This encodes CASSLGGINTDAQYF. Supplemented by reference TRBV5-4 and TRBJ2-3, the full variable domain reads ETGVTQSPTHLIKTRGQQVTLRCSSQSGHNTVSWYQQALGQGPQFIFQYYREEENGRGNFPPRFSGLQFPNYSSELNVNALELDDSALYLCASSLGGINTDAQYFGPGTRLTVL.